This T cell receptor beta chain appears in the sequencing data of a study of T cell responses to AZD1222 COVID-19 vaccine. In the study overall: Pooling covered second doses at about 4 or about 12 weeks. Study outcomes and limitations: Most donors were white British and more were female, and clonal diversity was possibly underestimated. Baseline seropositives among AZD1222 recipients totaled only 5 to 7.

With respect to this clone: The antigen is not known.

With 0 bases removed from V and 0 bases from J, the gap between germline ends came to 12 bases. Germline-derived CDR1 and CDR2 are SGHNT and YYREEE (reference sequence). The CDR3 totals 16 residues. Produced via immunoSEQ multiplex PCR; TCRdb's table is partial and in-frame only. Among 150,000 or so clones, over 85% were seen once, and the ten largest hold about 5.1%. Here the sequenced sample was peripheral blood, taken on day 0 of AZD1222 vaccination. V and J are TRBV5-4 and TRBJ1-1, with D possibly matching TRBD1 (5 bases). The clonotype comes from an adult in good health. CDR3 region: CASSLAGRRLNTEAFF. Written as DNA, the CDR3 is TGTGCCAGCAGCTTGGCGGGGCGGAGATTGAACACTGAAGCTTTCTTT.